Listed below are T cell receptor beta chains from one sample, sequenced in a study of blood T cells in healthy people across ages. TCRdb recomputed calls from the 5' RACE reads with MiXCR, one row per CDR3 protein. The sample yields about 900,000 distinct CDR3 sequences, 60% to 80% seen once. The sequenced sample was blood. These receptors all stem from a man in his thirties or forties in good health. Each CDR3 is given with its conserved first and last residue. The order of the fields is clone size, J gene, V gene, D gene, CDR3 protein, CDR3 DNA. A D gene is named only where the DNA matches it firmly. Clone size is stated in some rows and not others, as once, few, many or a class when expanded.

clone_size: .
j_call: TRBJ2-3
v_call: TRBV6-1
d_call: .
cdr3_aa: CASSRAEASTDTQYF
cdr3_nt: TGTGCCAGCAGTAGGGCGGAAGCTAGCACAGATACGCAGTATTTT

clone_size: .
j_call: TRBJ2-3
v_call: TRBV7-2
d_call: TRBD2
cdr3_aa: CASNLHGGADTQYF
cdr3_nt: TGTGCCAGCAACTTACACGGGGGGGCAGATACGCAGTATTTT

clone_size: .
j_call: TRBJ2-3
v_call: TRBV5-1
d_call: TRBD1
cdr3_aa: CASSSLTGGDTQYF
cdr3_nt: TGCGCCAGCAGCTCATTGACAGGGGGAGATACGCAGTATTTT

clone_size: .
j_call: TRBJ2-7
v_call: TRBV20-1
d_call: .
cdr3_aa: CSARDPTRPYEQYF
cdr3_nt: TGCAGTGCTAGAGACCCGACTAGGCCCTACGAGCAGTACTTC

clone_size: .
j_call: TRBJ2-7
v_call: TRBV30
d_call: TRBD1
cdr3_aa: CAWNTGAGSYEQYF
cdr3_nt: TGTGCCTGGAATACAGGGGCGGGCTCCTACGAGCAGTACTTC

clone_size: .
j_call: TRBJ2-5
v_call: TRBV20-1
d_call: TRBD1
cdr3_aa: CSAREGQGFETQYF
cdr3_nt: TGCAGTGCTAGAGAAGGACAGGGATTTGAGACCCAGTACTTC

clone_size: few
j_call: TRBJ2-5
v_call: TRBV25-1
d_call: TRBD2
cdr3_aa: CASSEYGLAGPGGETQYF
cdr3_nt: TGTGCCAGCAGTGAATACGGCCTAGCGGGACCGGGGGGAGAGACCCAGTACTTC

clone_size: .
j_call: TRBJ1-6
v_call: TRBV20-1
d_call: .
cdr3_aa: CSASQTRGNSPLHF
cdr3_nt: TGCAGTGCTAGTCAAACACGGGGTAATTCACCCCTCCACTTT

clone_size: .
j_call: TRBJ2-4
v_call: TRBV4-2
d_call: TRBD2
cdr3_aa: CASSQGTGGIQYF
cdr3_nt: TGTGCCAGCAGCCAAGGAACGGGGGGCATTCAGTACTTC

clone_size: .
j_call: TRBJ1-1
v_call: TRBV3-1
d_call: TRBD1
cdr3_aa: CASSQVGQGNTEAFF
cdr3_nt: TGTGCCAGCAGCCAAGTAGGACAGGGGAACACTGAAGCTTTCTTT

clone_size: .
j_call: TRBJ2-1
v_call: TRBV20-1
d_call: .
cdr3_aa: CSARDWHSGEQFF
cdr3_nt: TGCAGTGCTAGAGATTGGCACTCAGGGGAGCAGTTCTTC

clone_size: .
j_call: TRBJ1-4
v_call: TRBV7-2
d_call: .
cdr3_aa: CASSFGQRRGKLFF
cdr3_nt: TGTGCCAGCAGCTTCGGACAGAGAAGGGGAAAACTGTTTTTT

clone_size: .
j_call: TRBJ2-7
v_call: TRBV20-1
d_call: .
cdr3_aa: CSARSTGTNSEQYF
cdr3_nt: TGCAGTGCTAGGTCGACCGGGACCAACTCCGAGCAGTACTTC

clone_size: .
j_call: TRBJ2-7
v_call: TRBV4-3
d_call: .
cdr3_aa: CASSQDPQGLDEQYF
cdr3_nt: TGCGCCAGCAGCCAAGATCCTCAGGGGTTGGACGAGCAGTACTTC

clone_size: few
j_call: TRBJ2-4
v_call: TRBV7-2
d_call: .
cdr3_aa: CASSQDKSRNIQYF
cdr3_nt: TGTGCCAGCAGCCAAGACAAAAGCCGTAACATTCAGTACTTC

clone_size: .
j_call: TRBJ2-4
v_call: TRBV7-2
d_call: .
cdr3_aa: CASSPGLGRGALIAKNIQYF
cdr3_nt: TGTGCCAGCAGCCCGGGGTTAGGTCGGGGGGCCTTGATAGCCAAAAACATTCAGTACTTC

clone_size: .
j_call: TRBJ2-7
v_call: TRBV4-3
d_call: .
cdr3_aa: CASSQKGQGLYEQYF
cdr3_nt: TGCGCCAGCAGCCAGAAGGGGCAGGGCCTCTACGAGCAGTACTTC

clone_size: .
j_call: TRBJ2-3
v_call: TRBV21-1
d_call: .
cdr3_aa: CASSKGQGADTGTQYF
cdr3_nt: TGTGCCAGCAGCAAAGGACAGGGGGCAGACACAGGTACGCAGTATTTT

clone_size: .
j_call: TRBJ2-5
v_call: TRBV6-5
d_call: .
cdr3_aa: CASSYIGRTQETQYF
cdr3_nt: TGTGCCAGCAGTTACATAGGGCGGACCCAAGAGACCCAGTACTTC

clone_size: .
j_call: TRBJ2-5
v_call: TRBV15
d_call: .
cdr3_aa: CATSTKRRSTETQYF
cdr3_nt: TGTGCCACCAGCACGAAAAGACGGAGTACGGAGACCCAGTACTTC

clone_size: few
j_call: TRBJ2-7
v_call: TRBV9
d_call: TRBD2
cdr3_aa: CASSPDPSSGGALQYF
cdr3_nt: TGTGCCAGCAGCCCCGACCCCTCTAGCGGGGGGGCCCTCCAGTACTTC

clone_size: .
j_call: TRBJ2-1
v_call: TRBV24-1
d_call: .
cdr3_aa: CATTDAGRLDEQFF
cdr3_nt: TGTGCCACCACGGACGCGGGCCGCCTCGATGAGCAGTTCTTC

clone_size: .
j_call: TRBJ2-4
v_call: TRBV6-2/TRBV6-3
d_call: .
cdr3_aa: CASSYSISGDIQYF
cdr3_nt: TGTGCCAGCAGTTACTCCATCTCGGGCGACATTCAGTACTTC

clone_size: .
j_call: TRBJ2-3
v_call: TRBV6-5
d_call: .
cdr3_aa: CASSSLGLSTDTQYF
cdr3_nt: TGTGCCAGCAGTTCCTTGGGATTATCCACAGATACGCAGTATTTT

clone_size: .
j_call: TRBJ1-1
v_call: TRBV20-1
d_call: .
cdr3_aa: CSARELLGTEAFF
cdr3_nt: TGCAGTGCTAGGGAATTACTCGGGACTGAAGCTTTCTTT

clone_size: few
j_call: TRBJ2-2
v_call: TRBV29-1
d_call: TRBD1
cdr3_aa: CSAGQGPNTGELFF
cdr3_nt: TGCAGCGCCGGACAGGGGCCAAACACCGGGGAGCTGTTTTTT

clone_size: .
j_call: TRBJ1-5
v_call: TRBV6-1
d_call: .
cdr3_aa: CASSEGGRVNQPQHF
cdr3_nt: TGTGCCAGCAGTGAAGGGGGCAGGGTGAATCAGCCCCAGCATTTT

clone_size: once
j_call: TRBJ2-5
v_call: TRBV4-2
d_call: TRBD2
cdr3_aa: CASSPRTSTQETQYF
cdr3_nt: TGTGCCAGCAGCCCCCGGACTAGCACCCAAGAGACCCAGTACTTC

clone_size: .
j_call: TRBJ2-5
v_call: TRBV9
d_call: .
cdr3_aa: CASSLSPTGETQYF
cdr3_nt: TGTGCCAGCAGCTTGTCCCCCACCGGGGAGACCCAGTACTTC

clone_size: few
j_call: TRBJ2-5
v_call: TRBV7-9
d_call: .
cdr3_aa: CASSAHRDTERETQYF
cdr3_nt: TGTGCCAGCAGCGCTCACCGGGACACAGAGCGGGAGACCCAGTACTTC

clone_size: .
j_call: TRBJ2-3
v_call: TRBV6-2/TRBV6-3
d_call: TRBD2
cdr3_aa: CASRQRGWDTQYF
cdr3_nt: TGTGCCAGCAGACAGCGGGGGTGGGATACGCAGTATTTT

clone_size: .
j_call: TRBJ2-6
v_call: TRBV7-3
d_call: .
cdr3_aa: CASSSGPISAGANVLTF
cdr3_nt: TGTGCCAGCAGCTCCGGGCCTATATCCGCTGGGGCCAACGTCCTGACTTTC

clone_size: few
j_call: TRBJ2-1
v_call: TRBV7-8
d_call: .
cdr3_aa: CASSPAETLNEQFF
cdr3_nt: TGTGCCAGCAGCCCGGCGGAGACTCTCAATGAGCAGTTCTTC

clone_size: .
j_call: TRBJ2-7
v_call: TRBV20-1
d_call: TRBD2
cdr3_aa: CSAPGTTYSYEQYF
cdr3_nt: TGCAGTGCTCCCGGGACTACTTACTCCTACGAGCAGTACTTC

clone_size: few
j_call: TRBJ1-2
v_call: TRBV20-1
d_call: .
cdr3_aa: CSASDGYTF
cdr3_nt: TGCAGTGCTTCCGATGGCTACACCTTC

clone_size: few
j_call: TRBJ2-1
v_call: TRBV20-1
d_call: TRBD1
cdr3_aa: CSASSPPGQLSSYNEQFF
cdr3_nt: TGCAGTGCTAGCAGCCCTCCGGGACAGCTTAGCTCCTACAATGAGCAGTTCTTC

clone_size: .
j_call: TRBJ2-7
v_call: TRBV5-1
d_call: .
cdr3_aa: CASSALGTPAYEQYF
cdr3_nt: TGCGCCAGCAGCGCGCTCGGGACTCCCGCCTACGAGCAGTACTTC

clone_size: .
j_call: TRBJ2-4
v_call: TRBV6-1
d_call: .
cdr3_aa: CASSETVAKNIQYF
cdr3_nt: TGTGCCAGCAGTGAGACGGTAGCCAAAAACATTCAGTACTTC

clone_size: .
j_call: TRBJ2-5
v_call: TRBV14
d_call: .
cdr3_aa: CASSQRYERQETQYF
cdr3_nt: TGTGCCAGCAGCCAACGTTACGAGAGGCAAGAGACCCAGTACTTC

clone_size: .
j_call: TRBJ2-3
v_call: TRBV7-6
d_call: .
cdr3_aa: CAGSFPGDTQYF
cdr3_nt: TGTGCCGGCAGCTTTCCAGGAGATACGCAGTATTTT

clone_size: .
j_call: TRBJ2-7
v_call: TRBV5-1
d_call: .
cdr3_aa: CASSSNDRAYEQYF
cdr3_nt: TGCGCCAGCAGCTCGAATGACCGGGCCTACGAGCAGTACTTC

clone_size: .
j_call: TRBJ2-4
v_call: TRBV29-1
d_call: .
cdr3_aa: CSVEDPQYGIQYF
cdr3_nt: TGCAGCGTTGAAGATCCACAGTACGGCATTCAGTACTTC